This paragraph reports one T cell receptor (beta chain). Its target is unknown. The data originate from a study of cytomegalovirus exposure and HLA in healthy donors. Study summary: From about 180 million T cells, an earlier analysis saw approximately 120 million unique TCR beta sequences.

Study observations and caveats: Later analysis identified several of the most significant clusters that appeared linked to common viral pathogens. Within an earlier analysis, most TCR beta V segments proved productive either about 87% or about 30% of the time.

The germline CDR1 and CDR2 sequences are SGDLS and YYNGEE. Trimming removed 0 bases from V and 6 bases from J, with 10 bases in between. The CDR3 totals 13 residues. Both 60 Vbeta primers and 13 Jbeta primers went into the PCR. Study processing details: Around 76 million unique TCR beta chains, some 9.9 million shared, were counted in a later analysis. Assay used: immunoSEQ multiplex PCR; TCRdb lists only in-frame clones, some missing. The D gene and trimming were derived from the DNA, and the V and J assignments and clone size from that table. The table shows 150,000 to 200,000 clones, with 75% to 90% occurring only once.

The chain joins TRBV9 to TRBJ2-7; D ambiguous. The specimen was PBMCs. The source of this sequence is a boy aged 5-17 years in good health and CMV-seronegative. CDR3 amino acids: CASSVGGASEQYF. Here the CDR3 DNA reads TGTGCCAGCAGCGTAGGAGGCGCCTCCGAGCAGTACTTC. Using reference TRBV9 and TRBJ2-7 for the parts outside the CDR3, the full variable domain is DSGVTQTPKHLITATGQRVTLRCSPRSGDLSVYWYQQSLDQGLQFLIQYYNGEERAKGNILERFSAQQFPDLHSELNLSSLELGDSALYFCASSVGGASEQYFGPGTRLTVT.